This T cell receptor (beta chain) stems from a study of vaccination and CD4 T cells after COVID-19. CDR3 length: 16 residues. V was pared by 5 bases and J by 0 bases, with 3 bases of the junction left unmatched. Germline lookup yields CDR1 MNHEY and CDR2 SMNVEV (reference sequence). An Oncomine TCR Beta short-read assay was used to sequence the DNA from cultured CD4+ T cells. TCRdb independently ran MiXCR on the PCR reads; one entry per CDR3 protein. Of 20,000 to 25,000 distinct CDR3 sequences in the sample, under 80% were seen once. Worth noting for this clonotype: Antigen specificity is unknown.

Treatment noted: approximately 9-day PBMC culture with coronavirus spike peptide pools or control peptides (ViraFEST assay). The sequence was collected from a human donor who had recovered from COVID-19. This chain uses TRBV27 with TRBJ2-7, with 14 bases matching TRBD2. What was sequenced was CD4+ T cells from blood, cultured in vitro. The CDR3 DNA follows: TGTGCCAGCAGTAGAGGACTAGCGGGAGGCTCCTACGAGCAGTACTTC. Protein sequence: CASSRGLAGGSYEQYF.